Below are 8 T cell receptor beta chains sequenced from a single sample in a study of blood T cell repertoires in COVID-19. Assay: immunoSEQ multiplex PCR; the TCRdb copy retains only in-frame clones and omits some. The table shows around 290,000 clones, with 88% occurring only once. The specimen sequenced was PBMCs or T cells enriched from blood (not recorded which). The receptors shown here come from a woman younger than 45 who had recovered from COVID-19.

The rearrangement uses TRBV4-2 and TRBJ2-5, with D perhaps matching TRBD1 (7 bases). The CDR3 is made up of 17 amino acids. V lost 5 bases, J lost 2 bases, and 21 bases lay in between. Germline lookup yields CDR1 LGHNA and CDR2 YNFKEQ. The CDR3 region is CASSSGGRGGLQETQYF. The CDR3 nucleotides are TGTGCCAGCAGCTCAGGGGGGCGTGGGGGTCTTCAAGAGACCCAGTACTTC.

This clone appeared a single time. This CDR3 reads CASSARDRGRTDTQYF. Here the CDR3 DNA reads TGTGCCAGTAGTGCCCGGGACAGGGGAAGGACAGATACGCAGTATTTT. J is TRBJ2-3 and V is TRBV19; 10 bases are shared with TRBD1. The CDR3 contains 16 residues. V was clipped by 5 bases and J by 3 bases; unmatched bases: 8. CDR1 and CDR2 (germline): LNHDA, SQIVND (reference sequence).

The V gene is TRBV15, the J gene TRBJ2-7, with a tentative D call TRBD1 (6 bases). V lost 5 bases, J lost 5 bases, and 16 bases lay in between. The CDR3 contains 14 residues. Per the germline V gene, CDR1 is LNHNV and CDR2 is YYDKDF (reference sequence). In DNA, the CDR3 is TGTGCCACCAGCCCCCTGGCAGGGGCGCACGAGCAGTACTTC. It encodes CATSPLAGAHEQYF.

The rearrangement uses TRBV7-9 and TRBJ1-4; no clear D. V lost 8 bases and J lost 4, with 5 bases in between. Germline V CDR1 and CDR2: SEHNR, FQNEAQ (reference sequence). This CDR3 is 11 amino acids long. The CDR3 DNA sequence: TGTGCCAGCTATTTTAATGAAAAACTGTTTTTT. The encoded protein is CASYFNEKLFF.

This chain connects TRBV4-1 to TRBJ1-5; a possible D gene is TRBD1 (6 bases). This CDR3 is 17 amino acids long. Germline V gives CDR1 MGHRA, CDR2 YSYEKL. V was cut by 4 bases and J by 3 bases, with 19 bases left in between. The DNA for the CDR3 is TGCGCCAGCAGCCCTACTCGGGGGGCGGGTACCAATCAGCCCCAGCATTTT. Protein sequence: CASSPTRGAGTNQPQHF.

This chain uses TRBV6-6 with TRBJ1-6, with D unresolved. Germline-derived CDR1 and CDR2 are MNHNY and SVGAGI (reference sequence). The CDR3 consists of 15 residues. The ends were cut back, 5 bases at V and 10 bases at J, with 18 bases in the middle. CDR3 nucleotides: TGTGCCAGCAGTGGCGGCCCCCGAGATGAGTCACCCCTCCACTTT. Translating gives CASSGGPRDESPLHF.

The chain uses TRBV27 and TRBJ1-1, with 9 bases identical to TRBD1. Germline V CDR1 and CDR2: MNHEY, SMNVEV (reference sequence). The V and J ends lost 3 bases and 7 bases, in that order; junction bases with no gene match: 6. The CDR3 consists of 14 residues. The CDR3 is CASSLTGGVVEAFF. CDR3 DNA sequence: TGTGCCAGCAGTTTGACAGGGGGGGTTGTTGAAGCTTTCTTT.

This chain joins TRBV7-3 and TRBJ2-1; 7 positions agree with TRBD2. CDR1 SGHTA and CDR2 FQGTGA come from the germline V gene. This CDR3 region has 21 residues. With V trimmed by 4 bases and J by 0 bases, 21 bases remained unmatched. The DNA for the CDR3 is TGTGCCAGCAGCTCACCCGTCAAGGGTAGCGGCGGGAGCTCCTCCTACAATGAGCAGTTCTTC. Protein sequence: CASSSPVKGSGGSSSYNEQFF.